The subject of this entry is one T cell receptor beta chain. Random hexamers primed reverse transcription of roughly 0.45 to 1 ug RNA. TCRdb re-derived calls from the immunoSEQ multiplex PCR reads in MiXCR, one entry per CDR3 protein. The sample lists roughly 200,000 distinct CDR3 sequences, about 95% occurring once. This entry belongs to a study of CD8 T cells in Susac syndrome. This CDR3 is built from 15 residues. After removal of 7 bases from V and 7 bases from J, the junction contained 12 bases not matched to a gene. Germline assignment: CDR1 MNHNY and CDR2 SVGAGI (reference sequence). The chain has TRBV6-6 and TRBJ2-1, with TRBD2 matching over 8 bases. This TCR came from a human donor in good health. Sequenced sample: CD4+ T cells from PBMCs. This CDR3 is CASIQRLASGNEQFF. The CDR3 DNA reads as TGTGCCAGCATCCAAAGGTTGGCTAGCGGGAATGAGCAGTTCTTC.